These 20 T cell receptor beta chains came from one sample sequenced in a study of T cells in women clearing cervical HPV infection. The repertoire was sequenced with immunoSEQ multiplex PCR; TCRdb's copy has only in-frame clones and lacks some. The table counts about 23,000 clones; approximately 2.4% lies in the top ten. Material: blood buffy coat. Receptor source: a woman between 18 and 70 years old with a cervical HPV16 infection that either progressed to CIN3+ or cleared (not recorded which).

Notes on this clone: The CDR3 goes on 3 residues after the read ends, and that part is filled in from the germline J gene. This chain uses TRBV20-1 with TRBJ2-5; 9 bases agree with TRBD1. CDR3 size: 13 residues. Germline CDR1 DFQATT, CDR2 SNEGSKA (reference sequence). Germline trimming cut 6 bases from V and 1 base from J; bases unmatched to any gene: 3. Partial CDR3 DNA: TGCAGTGCGCGGGACAGGGTCCAAGAGACC. It specifies CSARDRVQET. The entire CDR3 protein reads CSARDRVQETQYF.

As to this clone: Read coverage stops 3 residues before the CDR3 terminus; the germline J gene supplies the remainder. The chain has TRBV23-1 and TRBJ2-3, with TRBD1 matching over 7 bases. TRBV23-1 is given ORF status, its function remaining uncertain. The CDR3 has 16 amino acids. The CDR3 loop is CASSPWPDRDQETQYF. The DNA read from the CDR3 is TGCGCCAGCAGTCCCTGGCCTGACAGGGACCAAGAGACG.

Comments on this clone: Its ends do not fully match the called genes, so a read error is possible. The read terminates 3 residues ahead of where the CDR3 ends, so the germline J gene completes it. The same CDR3 also results from other DNA sequences found in this sample. The rearrangement links TRBV7-7 to TRBJ2-3; 7 nucleotides line up with TRBD1. Germline V gene data show CDR1 as SSHAT and CDR2 as FNYEAQ (reference sequence). The CDR3 totals 13 residues. The CDR3 DNA, read in part, is TGTGCTAGCAGCCTCGACAGGGAAGAGACG. It yields the protein CASSLDREET. The complete CDR3 protein is CASSLDREETQYF.

About this clone: The read comes to an end 3 residues before the CDR3 does, leaving the germline J gene to fill in the end. This sequence joins TRBV20-1 and TRBJ2-7; D not certain. The CDR3 extends over 12 amino acids. CDR1 and CDR2 (germline): DFQATT, SNEGSKA (reference sequence). Trimming removed 5 bases at V and 0 bases at J, with 8 bases between. The covered CDR3 bases are TGCAGTGCTCCCTATAGCTCCTACGAG. Translating gives CSAPYSSYE. The full CDR3 sequence reads CSAPYSSYEQYF.

On this clone itself: The read ends 3 residues before the CDR3 terminus; that terminus is restored from the germline J gene. The chain couples TRBV5-1 to TRBJ2-2; D gene unclear. Germline V lookup: CDR1 SGHRS, CDR2 YFSETQ. The V gene lost 1 base and the J gene lost 3 bases, with 10 bases spanning the gap. The CDR3 contains 15 residues. CDR3 DNA (partial): TGCGCCAGCAGCTTGCAACAGCTTTACACCGGGGAG. This gives the protein CASSLQQLYTGE. The complete CDR3 sequence is CASSLQQLYTGELFF.

The CDR3 reads CSASSWMEETQYF. The CDR3 bases that were read are TGCAGTGCTAGTAGCTGGATGGAAGAGACC. The V and J genes are TRBV20-1 and TRBJ2-5, with D hard to call. The missing CDR3 end, 3 residues past where the read stops, is filled in from the germline J gene. Germline CDR1 and CDR2: DFQATT and SNEGSKA (reference sequence). Between the trimmed V and J ends, which lost 3 bases and 3 bases, there was a span of 11 bases. This CDR3 spans 13 amino acids.

As to this clone: With the read ending 3 residues before the CDR3 end, the germline J gene is used to fill in that end. The J gene is TRBJ2-4, the V gene TRBV7-2, with TRBD1 matching over 9 bases. The CDR3 spans 15 residues. Germline CDR1 is SGHTA and CDR2 is FQGNSA. CDR3 sequence reads: CASSGPGQGLYGQYF. The sequenced CDR3 bases are TGTGCCAGCAGCGGTCCGGGACAGGGACTCTATGGT. The whole variable domain, remainder taken from reference TRBV7-2 and TRBJ2-4, is GAGVSQSPSNKVTEKGKDVELRCDPISGHTALYWYRQSLGQGLEFLIYFQGNSAPDKSGLPSDRFSAERTGGSVSTLTIQRTQQEDSAVYLCASSGPGQGLYGQYFGAGTRLSVL.

Note on this clone: The read gets to within 3 residues of the CDR3 end, and the germline J gene fills in the rest. This chain uses TRBV12-3 or TRBV12-4 with TRBJ2-2; the D is unclear. V lost 5 bases, J lost 1 base, and 5 bases lay in between. The CDR3 extends over 13 amino acids. The covered CDR3 bases are TGTGCCAGCAGTCCCAAGAACACCGGGGAG. Translating gives CASSPKNTGE. The entire CDR3 protein is CASSPKNTGELFF.

The CDR3 DNA, read in part, is TGCGCCAGCAGCTACCGGGACAGGGACTATGGC. Protein product: CASSYRDRDYG. The CDR3 in its entirety is CASSYRDRDYGYTF. J is TRBJ1-2 and V is TRBV5-1; 9 bases fit TRBD1. The read falls 3 residues short of the CDR3 end, and the missing part is taken from the germline J gene. The ends lost 3 bases at V and 3 bases at J; junction bases unmatched: 3. The CDR3 length is 14 residues. The V gene's germline CDR1 is SGHRS and CDR2 YFSETQ.

About this clone itself: The CDR3 is cut off 3 residues early in the read; its end comes from the germline J gene. This chain links TRBV5-1 with TRBJ2-3, with D unresolved. CDR1 and CDR2 (germline): SGHRS, YFSETQ. The length of the CDR3 is 14 residues. Trimming stripped 0 bases from V and 4 bases from J, with 9 bases between. The part of the CDR3 DNA that was read is TGCGCCAGCAGCTTGGTAATAGCCGCAGATACG. Its translation: CASSLVIAADT. The complete CDR3 reads CASSLVIAADTQYF.

With regard to this clone: The read comes to an end 3 residues before the CDR3 does, leaving the germline J gene to fill in the end. The chain combines TRBV2 with TRBJ2-4, with 7 positions matching TRBD1. Germline V lookup: CDR1 SNHLY, CDR2 FYNNEI. The CDR3 is 12 amino acids. Incomplete CDR3 DNA: TGTGCCAGCGGGGACAGCTCTGATGGT. It encodes CASGDSSDG. The entire CDR3 is CASGDSSDGQYF.

CDR3 DNA (partial): TGTGCCAGCAACATCAGGGGGGCCAACGTC. Translation gives CASNIRGANV. The entire CDR3 reads CASNIRGANVLTF. The rearrangement joins TRBV7-2 to TRBJ2-6; D is ambiguous. Coverage ceases 3 residues before the CDR3 finishes, and the germline J gene fills in the end. V was trimmed by 7 bases and J by 4 bases, leaving 8 bases between them. CDR1 is SGHTA and CDR2 is FQGNSA in the germline V gene. This CDR3 has 13 amino acids.

By frequency, this clone is medium-sized. The sequenced fragment ends 3 residues before the CDR3 boundary, so the rest is inferred from the germline J gene. The gene calls are TRBV5-1 and TRBJ2-3; possible D gene TRBD1, 5 bases. Germline V gene lookup returns CDR1 SGHRS and CDR2 YFSETQ. This CDR3 region has 15 residues. Trimming removed 3 bases at V and 1 base at J, with 12 bases between. The CDR3 sequence is CASSSEDRGTDTQYF. CDR3 DNA, as far as it was read: TGCGCCAGCAGCTCAGAAGACAGAGGCACAGATACG. The whole variable domain, remainder taken from reference TRBV5-1 and TRBJ2-3, is KAGVTQTPRYLIKTRGQQVTLSCSPISGHRSVSWYQQTPGQGLQFLFEYFSETQRNKGNFPGRFSGRQFSNSRSEMNVSTLELGDSALYLCASSSEDRGTDTQYFGPGTRLTVL.

A word on this clone: The read stops 3 residues short of the end of the CDR3; the missing end is completed from the germline J gene. The chain has TRBV15 and TRBJ2-1; TRBD2 aligns across 8 bases. Germline lookup yields CDR1 LNHNV and CDR2 YYDKDF (reference sequence). This CDR3 spans 15 amino acids. V was pared by 8 bases and J by 6 bases, with 12 bases of the junction left unmatched. This CDR3 reads CATGGRSGGFNEQFF. CDR3 bases read: TGTGCCACCGGGGGGAGAAGCGGGGGTTTCAATGAG.

In regard to this clone: The read ends 3 residues early relative to the CDR3; the germline J gene fills the gap. J is TRBJ2-5 and V is TRBV19; D may be TRBD2 (7 bases). CDR3 size: 14 residues. V lost 6 bases to trimming and J lost 1 base, with 12 bases between them. CDR1 and CDR2 (germline): LNHDA, SQIVND (reference sequence). The CDR3 sequence is CASRQGGPQETQYF. The sequenced part of the CDR3 DNA is TGTGCCAGTAGACAGGGAGGGCCCCAAGAGACC.

The CDR3 sequence: CAIRGWTAGEETQYF. Incomplete CDR3 DNA: TGTGCCATCAGGGGTTGGACAGCAGGCGAAGAGACC. The V call is TRBV10-3, the J call TRBJ2-5; a possible D gene is TRBD1 (6 bases). The read ends 3 residues shy of where the CDR3 ends; the end is completed using the germline J gene. This CDR3 contains 15 residues. The V gene's germline CDR1 is ENHRY and CDR2 SYGVKD. The V and J ends lost 6 bases and 3 bases respectively, with 17 bases between them.

For this clone: The CDR3 end is not reached by the read, which stops 3 residues before it; the germline J gene fills it in. This chain joins TRBV20-1 and TRBJ2-7, with 10 bases lining up with TRBD1. Per germline, CDR1 DFQATT and CDR2 SNEGSKA (reference sequence). The trim removed 3 bases at V and 4 bases at J, leaving 9 bases unmatched. The CDR3 loop spans 15 amino acids. The CDR3 DNA, read in part, is TGCAGTGCTAGGAGAGGGAGGGACAGGGGTTACGAG. Translated: CSARRGRDRGYE. The entire CDR3 protein is CSARRGRDRGYEQYF.

Concerning this clone: The CDR3 end falls 3 residues outside the read, so it is completed with the germline J gene. The chain links TRBV7-9 to TRBJ1-2, with D unresolved. CDR3 size: 14 residues. Germline CDR1 reads SEHNR; CDR2 reads FQNEAQ (reference sequence). CDR3 bases read: TGTGCCAGCAGCTCCCCCCGGCGGTACAATGAC. Residues: CASSSPRRYND. The complete CDR3 protein is CASSSPRRYNDYTF.

About this clone itself: The read is 3 residues too short to cover the CDR3 end, so that end is filled in from the germline J gene. V is TRBV6-1 and J is TRBJ1-2; D gene uncertain. The CDR3 sequence is 15 residues long. Germline V gene lookup returns CDR1 MNHNS and CDR2 SASEGT. The CDR3 sequence: CASSEAPLAAYDYTF. The part of the CDR3 DNA that was read is TGTGCCAGCAGTGAAGCGCCACTAGCGGCCTACGAC.

Of note for this clone: The read ends 3 residues before the CDR3 terminus; that terminus is restored from the germline J gene. This chain uses TRBV19 with TRBJ2-1, with 11 nucleotides matching TRBD2. Trimming removed 9 bases from V and 9 bases from J; junction bases left unmatched: 7. The germline V gene encodes CDR1 LNHDA and CDR2 SQIVND (reference sequence). The CDR3 runs 13 residues. CDR3 amino acids: CASRLAGSFEQFF. CDR3 DNA, as far as it was read: TGTGCCAGCCGACTAGCGGGGTCTTTTGAG.